This TCR beta chain was captured by sequencing in a study of blood T cell repertoires in COVID-19. This clone is a singleton in its sample. How the authors handled the data: Counts of nucleated cells, estimated from reference gene primer amplification, were obtained. TCRdb keeps only in-frame clones here, not all; method: immunoSEQ multiplex PCR. V and J calls and clone size follow that table, whereas D and trimming were derived from the DNA. The sample includes about 67,000 clones, around 85% seen only once; the top ten take 15% to 20%. Germline V gene data show CDR1 as SEHNR and CDR2 as FQNEAQ (reference sequence). Deletions cut 5 bases from V and 6 bases from J, with 17 bases between. This CDR3 has 15 amino acids.

Specimen: peripheral blood. This chain links TRBV7-9 with TRBJ1-5; no clear D. This TCR came from a woman aged 80 or older with acute or convalescent COVID-19. DNA for the CDR3: TGTGCCAGCAGCCCTGGTGGGTCAGGCTCTCAGCCCCAGCATTTT. This encodes CASSPGGSGSQPQHF.